This is a list of T cell receptor beta chains from one sample in a study of blood T cell repertoires in COVID-19. Data came from immunoSEQ multiplex PCR; TCRdb stores just in-frame clones and leaves some out. The data hold 45,000 or so clones, with about 85% observed a single time. Sequenced sample: peripheral blood. Every receptor here comes from a man between 35 and 55 years old with active COVID-19. Each CDR3 is given with its conserved first and last residue.

cdr3_length v_call cdr3_aa
13 TRBV11-2 CASSRGNTETQYF
14 TRBV5-4 CASSPSVAGGELFF
15 TRBV24-1 CATSDLSGNQETQYF
14 TRBV24-1 CATSAHGQAGEQFF
14 TRBV10-3 CAISQDRGQSPLHF
13 TRBV6-5 CASSYGTGNRYTF
16 TRBV28 CASSLHPLAGGDEQYF
15 TRBV4-2 CASSHRTGRMYEQYF
14 TRBV9 CASSDRWGRAPLHF
15 TRBV14 CASSSGQGSNQPQHF
13 TRBV23-1 CASSQSKSSEAFF
14 TRBV28 CASTVGGTTYEQYF
14 TRBV9 CASSVGQESYEQYF
14 TRBV20-1 CSASSGTNYYEQYF
12 TRBV24-1 CATSTGGYEQYF